This TCR beta chain derives from a study of cytomegalovirus exposure and HLA in healthy donors. Whole-study findings and limits: One later analysis reportedly identified an Asian-associated ancestry cluster that showed fewer N-insertions than the roughly 600-donor mean. CMV antigen specificity was confirmed in vitro for a few CMV-associated chains. With later analysis, a missense DCLRE1C variant became linked to TCR beta V- and J-gene trimming.

A multiplex PCR was run with 60 Vbeta primers and 13 Jbeta primers. Sequencing was performed with immunoSEQ multiplex PCR; in TCRdb, only in-frame clones are kept and a portion is missing. The sample lists roughly 160,000 clones; roughly 85% were seen once. The CDR3 consists of 15 residues. Trimming took off 0 bases at V and 6 bases at J, with 15 bases between the two ends. CDR1 is LGHNA, CDR2 YNFKEQ, per germline. To note about this clone: Its antigen is unknown.

The source is a middle-aged man in good health and CMV-seronegative. Specimen: PBMCs. This rearrangement joins TRBV4-2 to TRBJ2-7; weak D call: TRBD1 (5 bases). CDR3 region: CASSQEEGANSEQYF. CDR3 bases: TGTGCCAGCAGCCAAGAGGAAGGGGCGAACAGCGAGCAGTACTTC.